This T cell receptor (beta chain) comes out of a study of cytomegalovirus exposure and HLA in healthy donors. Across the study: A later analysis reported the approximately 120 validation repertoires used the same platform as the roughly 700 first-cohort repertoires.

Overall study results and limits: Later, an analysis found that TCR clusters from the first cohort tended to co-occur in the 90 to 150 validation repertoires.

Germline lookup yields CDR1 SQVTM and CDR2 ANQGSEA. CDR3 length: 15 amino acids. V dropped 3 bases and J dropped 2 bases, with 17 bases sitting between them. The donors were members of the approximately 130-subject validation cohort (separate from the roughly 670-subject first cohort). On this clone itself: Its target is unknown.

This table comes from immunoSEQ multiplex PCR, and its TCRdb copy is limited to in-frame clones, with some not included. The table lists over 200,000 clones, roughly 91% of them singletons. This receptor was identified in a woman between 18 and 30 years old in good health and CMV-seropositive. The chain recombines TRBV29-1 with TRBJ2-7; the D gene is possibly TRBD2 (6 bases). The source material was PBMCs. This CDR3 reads CSVEYAGFNPYEQYF. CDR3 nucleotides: TGCAGCGTTGAGTATGCGGGATTTAATCCCTACGAGCAGTACTTC.